This passage covers 14 T cell receptor beta chains from one sample sequenced in a study of blood T cell repertoires in COVID-19. Sequenced by immunoSEQ multiplex PCR; TCRdb stores in-frame clones only, minus some. The sample yields roughly 120,000 clones, 87% seen once. The sequencing sample was made of peripheral blood. These receptors were taken from a human donor in a cohort sampled during active COVID-19.

This clone has a single count. The chain couples TRBV9 to TRBJ2-7; D is possibly TRBD1 (5 bases). Germline V gene lookup returns CDR1 SGDLS and CDR2 YYNGEE. This CDR3 has 14 residues. The germline V and J ends were trimmed by 4 bases and 0 bases, with 11 bases remaining between them. CDR3 nucleotide sequence: TGTGCCAGCAGCCCCATCGACAGCTCCTACGAGCAGTACTTC. Translation gives CASSPIDSSYEQYF.

This chain links TRBV7-7 with TRBJ2-5; 8 bases fit TRBD2. Germline V gene sequence: CDR1 SSHAT, CDR2 FNYEAQ (reference sequence). V lost 5 bases to trimming and J lost 1 base; unmatched junction nucleotides: 15. The CDR3 is 18 amino acids. The DNA for the CDR3 is TGTGCCAGCAGCCGGGCTAGCGGGTCCCTCCTTACCCAAGAGACCCAGTACTTC. It yields the protein CASSRASGSLLTQETQYF.

This chain connects TRBV15 to TRBJ1-5; D is perhaps TRBD1 (6 bases). The CDR3 contains 17 residues. The ends were cut back, 5 bases at V and 4 bases at J, with 21 bases in the middle. Germline V lookup: CDR1 LNHNV, CDR2 YYDKDF (reference sequence). CDR3 loop: CATSRQLRTDFNQPQHF. DNA of the CDR3: TGTGCCACCAGCCGACAGCTCAGGACAGATTTTAATCAGCCCCAGCATTTT.

The chain is built from TRBV5-4 and TRBJ2-7; D is uncertain. CDR1 SGHNT and CDR2 YYREEE come from the germline V gene (reference sequence). This CDR3 comprises 15 residues. The V gene lost 0 bases and the J gene lost 5 bases, with 15 bases spanning the gap. CDR3 nucleotide sequence: TGTGCCAGCAGCTTGGAACTGACAATCAACGACGAGCAGTACTTC. Its protein product is CASSLELTINDEQYF.

The chain joins TRBV6-5 to TRBJ2-1; 7 positions agree with TRBD2. CDR1 and CDR2 (germline): MNHEY, SVGAGI. The CDR3 is 16 residues long. V shed 4 bases, J shed 8 bases, and the junction held 14 bases outside the gene matches. The CDR3 region is CASSSFGRRKSDEQFF. DNA of the CDR3: TGTGCCAGCAGTTCTTTCGGGAGGCGAAAGAGCGATGAGCAGTTCTTC.

The chain combines TRBV5-1 with TRBJ2-2; a weak D match, TRBD1 (5 bases). The V gene's germline CDR1 is SGHRS and CDR2 YFSETQ. V was trimmed by 0 bases and J by 1 base, leaving 7 bases between them. The CDR3 runs 15 residues. This CDR3 is CASSLDGQNTGELFF. Written as DNA, the CDR3 is TGCGCCAGCAGCTTGGATGGACAGAACACCGGGGAGCTGTTTTTT.

The chain uses TRBV6-6 and TRBJ2-5; TRBD2 is a possible D gene (6 bases). CDR3 length equals 14 residues. CDR1 is MNHNY, CDR2 SVGAGI, per germline (reference sequence). V was trimmed by 3 bases and J by 5 bases, leaving 13 bases between them. In nucleotides, the CDR3 is TGTGCCAGCAGTTATGGAGGGAGTTTGGAGACCCAGTACTTC. Its protein is CASSYGGSLETQYF.

The rearrangement links TRBV6-4 to TRBJ2-2; the match to TRBD1 covers 8 bases. CDR3 length: 15 amino acids. CDR1 MRHNA and CDR2 SNTAGT come from the germline V gene. Trimming cost V 2 bases and J 6 bases; bases outside gene matches: 5. The CDR3 DNA reads as TGTGCCAGCAGTGACCCTTCGACAGGGGCCGGGGAGCTGTTTTTT. Protein sequence: CASSDPSTGAGELFF.

V is TRBV9 and J is TRBJ2-7; D is possibly TRBD1 (6 bases). Germline V gene sequence: CDR1 SGDLS, CDR2 YYNGEE. Trimming shortened V by 4 bases and J by 6 bases, and 17 bases separated the two germline ends. The CDR3 consists of 14 residues. The CDR3 region has the DNA TGTGCCAGCAGCCCCCGCACAGGGAGAGGCGAGCAGTACTTC. It specifies CASSPRTGRGEQYF. Based on the CDR3 plus reference TRBV9 and TRBJ2-7, the full variable domain is DSGVTQTPKHLITATGQRVTLRCSPRSGDLSVYWYQQSLDQGLQFLIQYYNGEERAKGNILERFSAQQFPDLHSELNLSSLELGDSALYFCASSPRTGRGEQYFGPGTRLTVT.

The rearrangement joins TRBV7-3 to TRBJ2-5; maybe TRBD2 (6 bases). This CDR3 has 14 amino acids. Trimming removed 3 bases from V and 1 base from J, with 9 bases in between. Germline assignment: CDR1 SGHTA and CDR2 FQGTGA. The CDR3 protein is CASSLAGRQETQYF. In nucleotides, the CDR3 is TGTGCCAGCAGCTTGGCGGGGCGCCAAGAGACCCAGTACTTC.

This clone was picked up a small number of times. The chain combines TRBV19 with TRBJ1-3; D is ambiguous. This CDR3 has 14 residues. CDR1 is LNHDA and CDR2 is SQIVND in the germline V gene (reference sequence). V gave up 4 bases and J gave up 3 bases, with 10 bases separating them. DNA of the CDR3: TGTGCCAGTAGTACAGGAATAGATGGAAACACCATATATTTT. Its protein is CASSTGIDGNTIYF. Full variable domain (outside the CDR3, taken from reference TRBV19 and TRBJ1-3): DGGITQSPKYLFRKEGQNVTLSCEQNLNHDAMYWYRQDPGQGLRLIYYSQIVNDFQKGDIAEGYSVSREKKESFPLTVTSAQKNPTAFYLCASSTGIDGNTIYFGEGSWLTVV.

The V and J genes are TRBV11-2 and TRBJ2-5; possibly TRBD2 for D (5 bases). The CDR3 contains 14 residues. V was clipped by 5 bases and J by 2 bases, with 12 bases between them. Germline V gene lookup returns CDR1 SGHAT and CDR2 FQNNGV. This CDR3 reads CASSPWTEQETQYF. The CDR3, as DNA: TGTGCCAGCAGCCCCTGGACTGAACAAGAGACCCAGTACTTC.

On this clone: The sample carries other DNA sequences with the same CDR3. The V gene is TRBV27, the J gene TRBJ1-2, with 8 bases aligning to TRBD1. CDR1 and CDR2 (germline): MNHEY, SMNVEV (reference sequence). The CDR3 runs 13 residues. With V trimmed by 2 bases and J by 4 bases, 0 bases remained unmatched. CDR3 sequence: CASSLTGGYGYTF. The CDR3 DNA follows: TGTGCCAGCAGTTTAACAGGGGGCTATGGCTACACCTTC.

This clone has only one observation. The gene calls are TRBV7-3 and TRBJ2-5; TRBD2 agrees at 11 bases. This CDR3 is 14 amino acids long. V trimming: 3 bases; J trimming: 5 bases; junction bases outside the gene matches: 2. Germline values: CDR1 SGHTA, CDR2 FQGTGA. The CDR3 reads CASSLTSGAETQYF. For the CDR3, the DNA is TGTGCCAGCAGCTTGACTAGCGGGGCTGAGACCCAGTACTTC.